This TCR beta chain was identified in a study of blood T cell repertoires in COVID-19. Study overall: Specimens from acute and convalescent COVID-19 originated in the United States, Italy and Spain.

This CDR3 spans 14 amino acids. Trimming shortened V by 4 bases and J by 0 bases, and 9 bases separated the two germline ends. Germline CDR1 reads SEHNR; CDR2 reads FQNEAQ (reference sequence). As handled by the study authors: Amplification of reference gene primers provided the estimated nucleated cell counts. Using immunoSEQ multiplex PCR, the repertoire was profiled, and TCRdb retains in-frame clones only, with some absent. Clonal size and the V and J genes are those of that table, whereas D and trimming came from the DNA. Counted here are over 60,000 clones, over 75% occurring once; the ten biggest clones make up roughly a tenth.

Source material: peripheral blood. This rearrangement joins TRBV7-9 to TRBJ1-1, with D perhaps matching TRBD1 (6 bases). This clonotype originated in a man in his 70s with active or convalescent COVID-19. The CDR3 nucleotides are TGTGCCAGCAGCTCACAGGGCATGAACACTGAAGCTTTCTTT. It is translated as CASSSQGMNTEAFF. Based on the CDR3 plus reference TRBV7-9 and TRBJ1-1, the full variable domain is DTGVSQNPRHKITKRGQNVTFRCDPISEHNRLYWYRQTLGQGPEFLTYFQNEAQLEKSRLLSDRFSAERPKGSFSTLEIQRTEQGDSAMYLCASSSQGMNTEAFFGQGTRLTVV.